These 24 T cell receptor beta chains came from one sample sequenced in a study of blood T cell repertoires in COVID-19. Sequenced by immunoSEQ multiplex PCR; TCRdb stores in-frame clones only, minus some. The profile shows under 200,000 clones, 80% of them singletons. The sequencing sample was made of PBMCs or T cells enriched from blood (not recorded which). The receptors here all came from a woman aged 55-70 years who had recovered from COVID-19.

This clone was seen only a few times. The rearrangement joins TRBV5-4 to TRBJ1-3; 7 bases are a match to TRBD1. Germline V gene data show CDR1 as SGHNT and CDR2 as YYREEE (reference sequence). V was pared by 2 bases and J by 0 bases, with 2 bases of the junction left unmatched. The CDR3 runs 15 residues. The CDR3 DNA follows: TGTGCCAGCAGCTTAGGGACAGACTCTGGAAACACCATATATTTT. This encodes CASSLGTDSGNTIYF. The variable domain in full, completed from reference TRBV5-4 and TRBJ1-3, reads ETGVTQSPTHLIKTRGQQVTLRCSSQSGHNTVSWYQQALGQGPQFIFQYYREEENGRGNFPPRFSGLQFPNYSSELNVNALELDDSALYLCASSLGTDSGNTIYFGEGSWLTVV.

The chain has TRBV3-1 (or the pseudogene TRBV3-2) and TRBJ2-1; 9 nucleotides match TRBD1. With 0 bases clipped from V and 15 bases from J, the junction kept 9 bases outside the gene matches. CDR1 and CDR2 (germline): LGHDT, YNNKEL (reference sequence). CDR3 length: 14 amino acids. The CDR3 DNA reads TGTGCCAGCAGCCAAGACCTTCCGACAGGGGGAACGTTCTTC. Its protein product is CASSQDLPTGGTFF.

The V gene is TRBV3-1 (or the pseudogene TRBV3-2), the J gene TRBJ2-1; a weak D match, TRBD2 (6 bases). Between the trimmed V and J ends, which lost 0 bases and 2 bases, there was a span of 14 bases. Germline-derived CDR1 and CDR2 are LGHDT and YNNKEL (reference sequence). The CDR3 is 17 amino acids. This CDR3 reads CASSQDPTRGAYNEQFF. CDR3 coding DNA: TGTGCCAGCAGCCAAGATCCGACTAGGGGCGCCTACAATGAGCAGTTCTTC.

A few counts support this clone. V is TRBV5-1 and J is TRBJ1-2; D may be TRBD1 (5 bases). V was pared by 0 bases and J by 2 bases, with 8 bases between. Germline V gene lookup returns CDR1 SGHRS and CDR2 YFSETQ. The CDR3 extends over 14 amino acids. The CDR3 reads CASSLDRSNYGYTF. CDR3 sequence (DNA): TGCGCCAGCAGCTTGGACAGGTCCAACTATGGCTACACCTTC.

The V gene is TRBV5-1, the J gene TRBJ2-3; D may be TRBD2 (6 bases). The CDR3 consists of 15 residues. In germline, CDR1 is SGHRS, CDR2 YFSETQ. Trimming took 2 bases from V and 2 from J, leaving 12 bases between them. The DNA for the CDR3 is TGCGCCAGCAGCTTCGGGGGAACCCTCACAGATACGCAGTATTTT. Translated: CASSFGGTLTDTQYF.

Here the CDR3 reads CASIPGRGVNTEAFF. The CDR3, as DNA: TGTGCCAGCATCCCCGGTCGGGGAGTGAACACTGAAGCTTTCTTT. The rearrangement joins TRBV5-4 to TRBJ1-1; D ambiguous. Germline values: CDR1 SGHNT, CDR2 YYREEE (reference sequence). This CDR3 contains 15 residues. V lost 6 bases and J lost 0, with 15 bases in between.

The J gene is TRBJ1-5, the V gene TRBV6-5; no clear D gene. The CDR3 is 15 amino acids. Trimming stripped 4 bases from V and 2 bases from J, with 12 bases between. Germline V lookup: CDR1 MNHEY, CDR2 SVGAGI. This CDR3 reads CASSLHLGGNQPQHF. CDR3 bases: TGTGCCAGCAGTTTACACCTCGGGGGCAATCAGCCCCAGCATTTT.

This clone has more than one count but fewer than ten. The chain is built from TRBV18 and TRBJ1-5; 8 positions agree with TRBD1. Unmatched junction bases numbered 7, after V lost 2 bases and J lost 4 bases. The CDR3 is 16 residues long. CDR1 is KGHSH and CDR2 is LQKENI in the germline V gene. The CDR3: CASSPKTGVRNQPQHF. The CDR3 DNA is TGTGCCAGCTCACCAAAGACAGGGGTCCGAAATCAGCCCCAGCATTTT.

The chain has TRBV3-1 (or the pseudogene TRBV3-2) and TRBJ1-1, with D unclear. The germline V gene has CDR1 LGHDT and CDR2 YNNKEL (reference sequence). V was cut by 8 bases and J by 4 bases, with 14 bases left in between. This CDR3 has 13 residues. The CDR3 region has the DNA TGTGCCAGCGGAAAAGCGATAGGCACTGAAGCTTTCTTT. Protein: CASGKAIGTEAFF.

V and J are TRBV5-5 and TRBJ1-4; D is perhaps TRBD1 (5 bases). The CDR3 consists of 15 residues. Trimming shortened V by 4 bases and J by 6 bases, and 16 bases separated the two germline ends. Germline V gives CDR1 SGHKS, CDR2 YYEKEE (reference sequence). CDR3 DNA: TGTGCCAGCAGCCCCGGGGGGAAGTCGGATGAAAAACTGTTTTTT. It encodes CASSPGGKSDEKLFF.

J is TRBJ2-2 and V is TRBV10-2, with a possible D match to TRBD2 (6 bases). V lost 6 bases and J lost 2, with 10 bases in between. The CDR3 consists of 14 residues. Germline V gene lookup returns CDR1 WSHSY and CDR2 SAAADI. The CDR3 region has the DNA TGCGCCAGCAGGGGTAGCGGTAACACCGGGGAGCTGTTTTTT. Translated, it gives CASRGSGNTGELFF.

The CDR3 DNA reads TGTGCCAGCAGCCAAAATGTGGGGGGACACTATGGCTACACCTTC. The encoded protein is CASSQNVGGHYGYTF. The chain uses TRBV3-1 (or the pseudogene TRBV3-2) and TRBJ1-2; a weak D match, TRBD1 (5 bases). Germline V lookup: CDR1 LGHDT, CDR2 YNNKEL (reference sequence). This CDR3 contains 15 residues. V dropped 2 bases and J dropped 3 bases, with 13 bases sitting between them.

This chain uses TRBV5-6 with TRBJ1-5, with TRBD1 as a possible D gene (6 bases). Trimming pared 2 bases from V and 9 bases from J, leaving 9 bases between. The CDR3 has 12 amino acids. Germline-derived CDR1 and CDR2 are SGHDT and YYEEEE. The CDR3 DNA reads TGTGCCAGCAGCTTTACAGGGACGCCCCAGCATTTT. Amino acid sequence: CASSFTGTPQHF.

In its sample, this clone was seen a few times. V gene TRBV6-5 combines with J gene TRBJ1-2; a weak D match, TRBD1 (6 bases). Per the germline V gene, CDR1 is MNHEY and CDR2 is SVGAGI. The CDR3 is 15 residues long. Trimming took 0 bases from V and 2 from J, leaving 10 bases between them. The CDR3 DNA reads as TGTGCCAGCAGTTACTCCGGGACAAAAAACTATGGCTACACCTTC. Translating it yields CASSYSGTKNYGYTF.

The chain couples TRBV27 to TRBJ2-7; 9 bases fit TRBD1. Trimming at V came to 1 base and at J to 4 bases, leaving 2 bases not matched to a gene. Germline CDR1 and CDR2: MNHEY and SMNVEV (reference sequence). The CDR3 contains 14 residues. The CDR3, as DNA: TGTGCCAGCAGTTTATATGGGACAGGGTACGAGCAGTACTTC. Translation: CASSLYGTGYEQYF.

As DNA, the CDR3 is TGTGCCAGCTCGCAAAGACAGGGTCCCAACTCTGGGGCCAACGTCCTGACTTTC. Its translation: CASSQRQGPNSGANVLTF. The J gene is TRBJ2-6, the V gene TRBV18; TRBD1 aligns across 7 bases. With V trimmed by 6 bases and J by 0 bases, 11 bases remained unmatched. The CDR3 runs to 18 residues. Germline V gene lookup returns CDR1 KGHSH and CDR2 LQKENI.

The rearrangement links TRBV12-3 or TRBV12-4 to TRBJ2-2; 8 bases line up with TRBD1. Germline trimming cut 5 bases from V and 6 bases from J; bases unmatched to any gene: 2. The CDR3 loop spans 13 amino acids. The chain's CDR3 is CASSQGASGELFF. The CDR3 region has the DNA TGTGCCAGCAGTCAGGGGGCATCCGGGGAGCTGTTTTTT.

V usage is TRBV15 and J usage is TRBJ1-6; D unclear. Germline V gene sequence: CDR1 LNHNV, CDR2 YYDKDF (reference sequence). CDR3 length equals 15 residues. Trimming removed 5 bases at V and 6 bases at J, with 14 bases between. In DNA form, the CDR3 reads TGTGCCACCAGCGTCGGGTGGACTGGTAATTCACCCCTCCACTTT. Translating it yields CATSVGWTGNSPLHF.

The chain employs TRBV28 and TRBJ1-5, with TRBD1 matching 8 bases. The CDR3 loop spans 15 amino acids. In germline, CDR1 is MDHEN, CDR2 SYDVKM. After removal of 4 bases from V and 7 bases from J, the junction contained 9 bases not matched to a gene. In DNA form, the CDR3 reads TGTGCCAGCAGTTCCCCACAGGGGGAGAAACAGCCCCAGCATTTT. The encoded protein is CASSSPQGEKQPQHF.

This clone was recorded once. The CDR3 DNA sequence: TGCGCCAGCAGCCATTTACTGGGGGGGCGTCAGCCCCAGCATTTT. Residues: CASSHLLGGRQPQHF. The chain carries TRBV4-1 and TRBJ1-5; weak D call: TRBD1 (6 bases). This CDR3 comprises 15 residues. Germline lookup yields CDR1 MGHRA and CDR2 YSYEKL. The V and J ends lost 3 bases and 6 bases respectively, with 15 bases between them.

Note on this clone: Other DNA sequences in this sample translate to the same CDR3. The chain carries TRBV18 and TRBJ2-5, with D unclear. CDR3 size: 13 residues. Germline V CDR1 and CDR2: KGHSH, LQKENI. The V end was cut by 2 bases, the J end by 4 bases, with 8 bases between. The DNA of the CDR3 is TGTGCCAGCTCACCAGGGCTGGCAGAGACCCAGTACTTC. It translates to CASSPGLAETQYF.

The gene calls are TRBV6-1 and TRBJ2-7, with D tentatively TRBD1 (6 bases). Germline CDR1 reads MNHNS; CDR2 reads SASEGT. The length of the CDR3 is 15 residues. V lost 3 bases and J lost 3, with 15 bases in between. This CDR3 is CASSDRGQMSYEQYF. The CDR3 DNA reads TGTGCCAGCAGTGATCGCGGACAGATGAGCTACGAGCAGTACTTC.

In nucleotides, the CDR3 is TGTGCCAGCTCACCCTTCACTAGCGGTAGCTACAATGAGCAGTTCTTC. It yields the protein CASSPFTSGSYNEQFF. The chain carries TRBV18 and TRBJ2-1; 8 bases fit TRBD2. V was clipped by 3 bases and J by 3 bases; unmatched bases: 7. The germline V gene encodes CDR1 KGHSH and CDR2 LQKENI. The CDR3 totals 16 residues.

The chain carries TRBV6-5 and TRBJ1-3; no reliable D call. The CDR3 has 14 residues. Trimming cost V 7 bases and J 0 bases, with 10 bases left between them. Germline V CDR1 and CDR2: MNHEY, SVGAGI. The CDR3 DNA reads TGTGCCAGCATTCACAGCCGCTCTGGAAACACCATATATTTT. It encodes CASIHSRSGNTIYF.